Below are 5 T cell receptor beta chains sequenced from a single sample in a study of control samples from healthy donors and cancer patients. The method was immunoSEQ multiplex PCR; TCRdb's version includes in-frame clones alone and lacks a portion of them. The table lists about 95,000 clones, approximately 90% of them singletons. Input material: blood. All receptors come from a woman aged 70-85 years in good health.

The chain recombines TRBV9 with TRBJ1-5, with D perhaps TRBD1 (5 bases). Per the germline V gene, CDR1 is SGDLS and CDR2 is YYNGEE. With 4 bases removed from V and 4 bases from J, the gap between germline ends came to 15 bases. The length of the CDR3 is 15 residues. The CDR3 here is CASSQGGMSNQPQHF. CDR3 DNA sequence: TGTGCCAGCAGCCAGGGAGGGATGAGTAATCAGCCCCAGCATTTT.

This sequence joins TRBV7-9 and TRBJ1-2; weak D call: TRBD1 (6 bases). Germline CDR1 SEHNR, CDR2 FQNEAQ (reference sequence). This CDR3 has 13 residues. V lost 5 bases and J 8 bases, leaving 15 bases between the germline ends. The CDR3 sequence is CASSSRGAGGYTF. The CDR3 coding sequence is TGTGCCAGCAGCAGCCGGGGGGCTGGAGGCTACACCTTC. The variable domain in full, completed from reference TRBV7-9 and TRBJ1-2, reads DTGVSQNPRHKITKRGQNVTFRCDPISEHNRLYWYRQTLGQGPEFLTYFQNEAQLEKSRLLSDRFSAERPKGSFSTLEIQRTEQGDSAMYLCASSSRGAGGYTFGSGTRLTVV.

A few counts support this clone. The genes are TRBV7-2 and TRBJ2-7, with a tentative D call TRBD1 (8 bases). This CDR3 spans 15 amino acids. Germline V lookup: CDR1 SGHTA, CDR2 FQGNSA. V lost 6 bases and J lost 0, with 15 bases in between. Here the CDR3 DNA reads TGTGCCAGCAGTCCAACAGGGGGGGTCTCCTACGAGCAGTACTTC. It yields the protein CASSPTGGVSYEQYF.

The chain couples TRBV7-8 to TRBJ1-3; 9 bases map to TRBD1. V lost 0 bases to trimming and J lost 4 bases; unmatched junction nucleotides: 7. Germline CDR1 is SGHVS and CDR2 is FQNEAQ. This CDR3 region has 17 residues. For the CDR3, the DNA is TGTGCCAGCAGCTTAGCCCTACAGGGGGCAGGCGGAAACACCATATATTTT. It encodes CASSLALQGAGGNTIYF.

V is TRBV6-1 and J is TRBJ1-1; D unclear. CDR1 and CDR2 (germline): MNHNS, SASEGT. V shed 3 bases and J shed 3 bases, with 11 bases lying between them. CDR3 length: 14 residues. As DNA, the CDR3 is TGTGCCAGCAGTGATGGTCGGCGGTACACTGAAGCTTTCTTT. It codes for CASSDGRRYTEAFF.